This TCR beta chain was profiled in a study of T cell changes during pregnancy in multiple sclerosis. Some clones are missing from TCRdb's copy, which holds only in-frame ones; the method was immunoSEQ multiplex PCR. The sample contains about 47,000 clones, 93% of which appear only once. The CDR3 is 15 residues long. V dropped 1 base and J dropped 0 bases, with 9 bases sitting between them. Germline V gives CDR1 SEHNR, CDR2 FQNEAQ (reference sequence). This receptor was identified in a female donor with multiple sclerosis, enrolled in a pregnancy study. The sequencing here drew on peripheral blood, taken in the second trimester of pregnancy. This chain links TRBV7-9 with TRBJ1-1; possibly TRBD1 for D (5 bases). The CDR3 nucleotides read TGTGCCAGCAGCTTAGTTGGCAGGGTGAACACTGAAGCTTTCTTT. The encoded protein is CASSLVGRVNTEAFF.